This T cell receptor (beta chain) was recorded in a study of T-cell memory formation after mild COVID-19. Deletions cut 1 base from V and 4 bases from J, with 17 bases between. There are 16 residues in the CDR3. The V gene's germline CDR1 is SEHNR and CDR2 FQNEAQ (reference sequence). TCRdb fed the 5' RACE reads into MiXCR, producing one record per CDR3 protein. Found here are fewer than 700,000 distinct CDR3 sequences, around 17% of them singletons; the top ten hold 12%. This clonotype showed up many times. The sequence was collected from an adult woman who had mild COVID-19 (a few samples of this study predate the infection). Cell type and time point are not known. This chain joins TRBV7-9 and TRBJ2-7, with a tentative D call TRBD2 (6 bases). The source material was PBMCs or a T cell subset sorted from them (not recorded which). CDR3 in amino acids: CASSLGDAGSRYEQYF. CDR3 coding DNA: TGTGCCAGCAGCTTAGGGGATGCGGGGAGTAGGTACGAGCAGTACTTC.